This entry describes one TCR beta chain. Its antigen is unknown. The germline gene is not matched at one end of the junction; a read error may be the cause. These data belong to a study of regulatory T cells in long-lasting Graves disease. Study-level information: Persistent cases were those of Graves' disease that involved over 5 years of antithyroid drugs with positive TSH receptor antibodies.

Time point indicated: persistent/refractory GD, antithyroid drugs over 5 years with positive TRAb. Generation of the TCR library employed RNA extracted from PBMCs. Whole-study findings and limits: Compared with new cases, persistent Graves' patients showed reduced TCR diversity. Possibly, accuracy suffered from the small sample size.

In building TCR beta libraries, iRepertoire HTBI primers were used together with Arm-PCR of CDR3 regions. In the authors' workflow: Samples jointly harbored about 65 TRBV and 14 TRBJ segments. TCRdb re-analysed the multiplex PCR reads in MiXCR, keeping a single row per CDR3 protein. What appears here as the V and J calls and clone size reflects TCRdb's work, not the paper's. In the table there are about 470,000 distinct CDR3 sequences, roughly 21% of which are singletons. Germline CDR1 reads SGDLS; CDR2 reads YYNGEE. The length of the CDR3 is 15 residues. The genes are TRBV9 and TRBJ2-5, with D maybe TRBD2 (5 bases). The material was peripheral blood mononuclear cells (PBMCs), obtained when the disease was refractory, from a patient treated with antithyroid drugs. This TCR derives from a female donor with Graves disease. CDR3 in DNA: TGTGCCAGCGGCGTGGGAGTAACGTACCAAGAGACCCAGTACTTC. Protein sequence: CASGVGVTYQETQYF.